A single T cell receptor beta chain is shown here with its context. Its cognate antigen is unknown. This entry belongs to a study of monozygotic twins with inflammatory bowel disease. The CDR3 sequence is 14 residues long. Germline assignment: CDR1 SGHDT and CDR2 YYEEEE. The study subjected TCRalpha and TCRbeta cDNA to two nested PCRs of approximately 16 and 9 cycles. TCRdb reprocessed the 5' RACE reads and keeps a single row for each CDR3 protein, giving no DNA. This sample's table reports 110,000 to 150,000 distinct CDR3 sequences. Study-wide findings and caveats: Researchers report that IBD patients shared fewer clonotypes with others than healthy twins, especially amid disease activity. Repertoires of patients may have been made more variable by differing immunosuppressive treatments. Any single strong signal or clonotype tied to IBD lacked support.

This clonotype was obtained from a human donor with ulcerative colitis or Crohn's disease, or a healthy co-twin of an affected twin (not recorded which). The specimen was blood. J is TRBJ2-3 and V is TRBV5-6. The CDR3 region is CASSSNSRTDTQYF. The variable domain in full, completed from reference TRBV5-6 and TRBJ2-3, reads DAGVTQSPTHLIKTRGQQVTLRCSPKSGHDTVSWYQQALGQGPQFIFQYYEEEERQRGNFPDRFSGHQFPNYSSELNVNALLLGDSALYLCASSSNSRTDTQYFGPGTRLTVL.